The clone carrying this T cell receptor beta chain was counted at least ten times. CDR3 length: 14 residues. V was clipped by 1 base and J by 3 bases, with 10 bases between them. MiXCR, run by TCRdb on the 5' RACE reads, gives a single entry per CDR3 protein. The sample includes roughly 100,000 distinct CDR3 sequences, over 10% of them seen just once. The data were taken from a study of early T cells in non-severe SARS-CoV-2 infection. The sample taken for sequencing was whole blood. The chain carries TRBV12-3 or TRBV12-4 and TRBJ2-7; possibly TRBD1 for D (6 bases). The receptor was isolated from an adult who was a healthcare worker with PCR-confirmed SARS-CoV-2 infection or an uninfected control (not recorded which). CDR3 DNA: TGTGCCAGCAGTTTAGGGCAGGGGTTCTACGAGCAGTACTTC. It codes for CASSLGQGFYEQYF.